These 11 T cell receptor beta chains originate from one sample sequenced in a study of T cell responses to AZD1222 COVID-19 vaccine. Clones were sequenced by immunoSEQ multiplex PCR, and TCRdb holds only the in-frame ones, with some missing. The sample records about 150,000 clones, about 87% being singletons. The sequences come from peripheral blood, collected 28 days after the second AZD1222 dose. The receptors come from an adult who received the AZD1222 COVID-19 vaccine.

This chain links TRBV5-5 with TRBJ1-2, with D unresolved. V lost 4 bases and J 4 bases, leaving 17 bases between the germline ends. Germline V CDR1 and CDR2: SGHKS, YYEKEE (reference sequence). The CDR3 contains 15 residues. The DNA for the CDR3 is TGTGCCAGCAGCCCCTCGGGCGGTGAGGGCTATGGCTACACCTTC. It translates to CASSPSGGEGYGYTF.

On this clone: Other DNA sequences in this sample translate to the same CDR3. CDR3 bases: TGTGCCAGCAGCCTCAGGGGTTACGAGCAGTACTTC. Protein product: CASSLRGYEQYF. The chain carries TRBV6-5 and TRBJ2-7; D is perhaps TRBD1 (6 bases). The CDR3 covers 12 residues. The V end was cut by 6 bases, the J end by 4 bases, with 10 bases between. CDR1 and CDR2 from the germline V gene are MNHEY and SVGAGI.

In nucleotides, the CDR3 is TGTGCCAGCAGCTTGGGGCGGGGGCGGGAGGTACTCAAGAGCCAGACCCAGTACTTC. It specifies CASSLGRGREVLKSQTQYF. The rearrangement links TRBV5-6 to TRBJ2-5; 8 positions agree with TRBD2. Germline-derived CDR1 and CDR2 are SGHDT and YYEEEE. The CDR3 is 19 residues long. Germline trimming cut 0 bases from V and 6 bases from J; bases unmatched to any gene: 19.

The genes are TRBV6-2 or TRBV6-3 and TRBJ2-6; D is uncertain. Trimming pared 5 bases from V and 0 bases from J, leaving 5 bases between. The CDR3 totals 14 residues. Per germline, CDR1 MNHEY and CDR2 SVGEGT. The CDR3 loop is CASSGISGANVLTF. The CDR3 nucleotides read TGTGCCAGCAGTGGGATCTCTGGGGCCAACGTCCTGACTTTC.

The chain employs TRBV24-1 and TRBJ2-2; D possibly corresponds to TRBD1 (5 bases). V lost 3 bases, J lost 2 bases, and 12 bases lay in between. In germline, CDR1 is KGHDR, CDR2 SFDVKD. CDR3 size: 16 residues. The CDR3 loop is CATSDIQEPNTGELFF. The CDR3 DNA reads as TGTGCCACCAGTGATATACAGGAGCCCAACACCGGGGAGCTGTTTTTT.

V is TRBV6-4 and J is TRBJ1-5; tentative D call: TRBD1 (5 bases). The CDR3 extends over 15 amino acids. V was cut by 8 bases and J by 2 bases, with 16 bases left in between. Germline V gene data show CDR1 as MRHNA and CDR2 as SNTAGT. CDR3 sequence: CASYRGEMGNQPQHF. The CDR3 DNA reads as TGTGCCAGCTATCGGGGGGAGATGGGCAATCAGCCCCAGCATTTT.

The chain uses TRBV5-1 and TRBJ2-6; 8 nucleotides line up with TRBD1. Germline CDR1 SGHRS, CDR2 YFSETQ. Trimming took 0 bases from V and 0 from J; bases not matched to a gene: 2. The CDR3 loop spans 17 amino acids. This chain's CDR3 is CASSLAGGDSGANVLTF. The CDR3 nucleotides are TGCGCCAGCAGCTTGGCAGGGGGCGACTCTGGGGCCAACGTCCTGACTTTC.

CDR3 sequence: CASIRPGLGSEAFF. The DNA of the CDR3 is TGTGCCAGTATTCGACCGGGGCTTGGGTCTGAAGCTTTCTTT. The chain has TRBV19 and TRBJ1-1, with a weak D call TRBD1 (5 bases). CDR3 length: 14 amino acids. Looked up from germline, CDR1 is LNHDA and CDR2 is SQIVND (reference sequence). V dropped 7 bases and J dropped 6 bases, with 18 bases sitting between them.

V and J are TRBV14 and TRBJ2-5, with TRBD2 matching 7 bases. The CDR3 runs 17 residues. Unmatched junction bases numbered 8, after V lost 0 bases and J lost 1 base. Germline assignment: CDR1 SGHDN and CDR2 FVKESK. The CDR3: CASSQDRAAGIQETQYF. The CDR3 DNA is TGTGCCAGCAGCCAAGATCGGGCAGCGGGGATCCAAGAGACCCAGTACTTC.

V is TRBV5-6 and J is TRBJ2-1; 13 bases match TRBD2. Germline V gives CDR1 SGHDT, CDR2 YYEEEE. The CDR3 loop spans 17 amino acids. V lost 2 bases, J lost 8 bases, and 10 bases stayed unmatched. CDR3 nucleotides: TGTGCCAGCAGCTTCTCCGCGACTAGCGGGAGGATGTATGAGCAGTTCTTC. Translating gives CASSFSATSGRMYEQFF. Full variable domain (outside the CDR3, taken from reference TRBV5-6 and TRBJ2-1): DAGVTQSPTHLIKTRGQQVTLRCSPKSGHDTVSWYQQALGQGPQFIFQYYEEEERQRGNFPDRFSGHQFPNYSSELNVNALLLGDSALYLCASSFSATSGRMYEQFFGPGTRLTVL.

J is TRBJ1-1 and V is TRBV3-1 (or the pseudogene TRBV3-2); a weak D match, TRBD1 (5 bases). Looked up from germline, CDR1 is LGHDT and CDR2 is YNNKEL (reference sequence). CDR3 length: 14 amino acids. With 4 bases removed from V and 3 bases from J, the gap between germline ends came to 12 bases. This CDR3 reads CASSRRTTHTEAFF. The CDR3, as DNA: TGTGCCAGCAGCCGACGGACAACCCACACTGAAGCTTTCTTT.